These T cell receptor beta chains were read from a single sample in a study of cytomegalovirus exposure and HLA in healthy donors. The repertoire was sequenced with immunoSEQ multiplex PCR; TCRdb's copy has only in-frame clones and lacks some. Altogether 130,000 to 150,000 clones are present, 80% being singletons, with the ten largest covering 2% to 2.5%. What was sequenced was PBMCs. The origin of the receptors is a man under 40 in good health and CMV-seronegative. Both conserved end residues are part of each CDR3. Fields, in order: clone size, J gene, D gene, V gene, CDR3 protein, CDR3 DNA. The D gene is left open where the match is weak. Some rows mark clone size as missing; the rest say once, few, many or name a class of expanded clone.

NA	TRBJ2-7	NA	TRBV5-1	CASRPNTARPAGEQYF	TGCGCCAGCAGGCCCAATACGGCCCGACCTGCAGGCGAGCAGTACTTC
many	TRBJ1-4	NA	TRBV5-1	CASSSQGTTNEKLFF	TGCGCCAGCAGCAGCCAGGGAACAACTAATGAAAAACTGTTTTTT
NA	TRBJ2-7	TRBD2	TRBV28	CASSSPGSGAYF	TGTGCCAGCAGTTCCCCGGGTAGCGGGGCGTACTTC
NA	TRBJ1-5	NA	TRBV7-2	CASSLVTASNQPQHF	TGTGCCAGCAGCTTAGTAACCGCGAGCAATCAGCCCCAGCATTTT
NA	TRBJ1-1	TRBD1	TRBV5-6	CASSLLQGGNTEAFF	TGTGCCAGCAGCTTGTTGCAGGGGGGGAACACTGAAGCTTTCTTT
NA	TRBJ2-2	TRBD2	TRBV30	CAWNPTSGTNTGELFF	TGTGCCTGGAATCCAACTAGCGGGACGAACACCGGGGAGCTGTTTTTT
NA	TRBJ1-6	TRBD1	TRBV29-1	CSARTGDNSPLHF	TGCAGCGCCCGGACAGGGGATAATTCACCCCTCCACTTT
NA	TRBJ2-3	NA	TRBV11-2	CASSLDEDTQYF	TGTGCCAGCAGCTTAGACGAGGATACGCAGTATTTT
NA	TRBJ1-1	TRBD1	TRBV19	CASSIVGPGGETEAFF	TGTGCCAGTAGTATAGTGGGACCAGGGGGCGAAACTGAAGCTTTCTTT
NA	TRBJ1-1	NA	TRBV5-4	CASSSDIGRNTEAFF	TGTGCCAGCAGCTCTGACATCGGAAGGAACACTGAAGCTTTCTTT
NA	TRBJ1-1	NA	TRBV6-6	CASADSEAFF	TGTGCCAGCGCAGACAGTGAAGCTTTCTTT
NA	TRBJ2-5	TRBD2	TRBV19	CASSNRASGAQETQYF	TGTGCCAGTAGTAACAGGGCTAGCGGGGCACAAGAGACCCAGTACTTC
NA	TRBJ2-6	NA	TRBV5-6	CASTLLLDSRSGANVLTF	TGTGCCAGCACCCTATTACTCGACAGCCGCTCTGGGGCCAACGTCCTGACTTTC
NA	TRBJ1-1	NA	TRBV5-6	CASSLVMNTEAFF	TGTGCCAGCAGCTTGGTTATGAACACTGAAGCTTTCTTT
NA	TRBJ1-4	NA	TRBV19	CASGRVTNEKLFF	TGTGCCAGTGGCAGGGTTACTAATGAAAAACTGTTTTTT
NA	TRBJ2-7	TRBD1	TRBV7-9	CASKPGQGTYEQYF	TGTGCCAGCAAACCGGGACAGGGGACCTACGAGCAGTACTTC
NA	TRBJ2-5	NA	TRBV4-2	CASSQSTRETQYF	TGTGCCAGCAGCCAGAGCACTCGGGAGACCCAGTACTTC
NA	TRBJ1-1	NA	TRBV19	CASSIGRVFMNTEAFF	TGTGCCAGTAGTATAGGCAGGGTATTCATGAACACTGAAGCTTTCTTT
NA	TRBJ2-7	TRBD2	TRBV5-1	CASSSYRSSGGSYEQYF	TGCGCCAGCAGCTCCTATAGATCTAGCGGGGGATCCTACGAGCAGTACTTC
NA	TRBJ2-1	TRBD2	TRBV5-1	CASGRLAGFHNEQFF	TGCGCCAGCGGACGACTAGCGGGGTTTCACAATGAGCAGTTCTTC
NA	TRBJ1-1	NA	TRBV7-9	CASSLARATEAFF	TGTGCCAGCAGCTTAGCGCGAGCAACTGAAGCTTTCTTT
NA	TRBJ2-1	TRBD1	TRBV28	CASSLSPRQGALTNEQFF	TGTGCCAGCAGTTTATCCCCCCGACAGGGGGCGCTTACGAATGAGCAGTTCTTC